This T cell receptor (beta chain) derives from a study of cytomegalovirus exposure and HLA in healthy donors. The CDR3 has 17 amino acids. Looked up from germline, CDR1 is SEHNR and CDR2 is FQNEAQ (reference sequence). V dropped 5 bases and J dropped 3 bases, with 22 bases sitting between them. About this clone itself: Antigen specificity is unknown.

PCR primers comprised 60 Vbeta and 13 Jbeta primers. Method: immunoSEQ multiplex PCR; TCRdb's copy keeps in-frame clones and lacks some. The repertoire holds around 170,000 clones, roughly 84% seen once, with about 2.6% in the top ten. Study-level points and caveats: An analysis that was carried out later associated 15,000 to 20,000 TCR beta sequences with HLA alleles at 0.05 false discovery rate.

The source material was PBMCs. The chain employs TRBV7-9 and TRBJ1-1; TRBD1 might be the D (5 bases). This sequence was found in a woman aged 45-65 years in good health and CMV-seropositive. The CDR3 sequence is CASSLPRGWGVDTEAFF. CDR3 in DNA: TGTGCCAGCAGCCTCCCCCGCGGGTGGGGGGTGGACACTGAAGCTTTCTTT. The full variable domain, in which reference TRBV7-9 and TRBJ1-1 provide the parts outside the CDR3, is DTGVSQNPRHKITKRGQNVTFRCDPISEHNRLYWYRQTLGQGPEFLTYFQNEAQLEKSRLLSDRFSAERPKGSFSTLEIQRTEQGDSAMYLCASSLPRGWGVDTEAFFGQGTRLTVV.